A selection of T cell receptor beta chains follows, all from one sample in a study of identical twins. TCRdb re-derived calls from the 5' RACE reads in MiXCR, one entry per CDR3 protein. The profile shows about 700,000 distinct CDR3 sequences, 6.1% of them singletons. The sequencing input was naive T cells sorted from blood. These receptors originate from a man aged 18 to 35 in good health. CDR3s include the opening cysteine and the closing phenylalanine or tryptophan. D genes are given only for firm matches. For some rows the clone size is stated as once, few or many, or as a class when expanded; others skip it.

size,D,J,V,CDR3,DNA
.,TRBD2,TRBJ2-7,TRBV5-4,CASSSSSGAYEQYF,TGTGCCAGCAGCTCTTCTAGCGGGGCCTACGAGCAGTACTTC
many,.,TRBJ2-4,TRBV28,CASSLSRSIQYF,TGTGCCAGCAGTTTGTCCCGGAGCATTCAGTACTTC
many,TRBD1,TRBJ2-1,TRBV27,CASSAGQVVRQFF,TGTGCCAGCAGCGCCGGACAGGTGGTTAGGCAGTTCTTC
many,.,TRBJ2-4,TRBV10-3,CATTGSEGIQYF,TGTGCCACCACGGGTTCTGAGGGTATTCAGTACTTC
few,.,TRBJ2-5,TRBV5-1,CASAGLDGPQETQYF,TGCGCCAGCGCAGGGCTTGACGGCCCCCAAGAGACCCAGTACTTC
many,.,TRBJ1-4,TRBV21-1,CASSSPPGFEKEKLFF,TGTGCCAGCAGCAGCCCCCCAGGGTTCGAAAAGGAAAAACTGTTTTTT
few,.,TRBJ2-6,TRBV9,CASSVSWGSGANVLTF,TGTGCCAGCAGCGTATCATGGGGGTCTGGGGCCAACGTCCTGACTTTC
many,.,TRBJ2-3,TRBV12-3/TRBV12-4,CASILKGNTQYF,TGTGCCAGCATTTTGAAGGGTAATACGCAGTATTTT
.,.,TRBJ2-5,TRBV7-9,CASSLRGDEETQYF,TGTGCCAGCAGCTTACGCGGGGATGAAGAGACCCAGTACTTC
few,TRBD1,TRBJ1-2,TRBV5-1,CASSVEAGGISGYTF,TGCGCCAGCAGCGTAGAGGCAGGGGGAATAAGTGGCTACACCTTC
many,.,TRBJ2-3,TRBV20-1,CSARGAARDPDTQYF,TGCAGTGCTAGAGGGGCAGCGCGAGACCCCGATACGCAGTATTTT
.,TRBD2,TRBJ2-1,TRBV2,CASSSGLAGGFNEQFF,TGTGCCAGCAGTTCCGGACTAGCGGGAGGGTTCAATGAGCAGTTCTTC
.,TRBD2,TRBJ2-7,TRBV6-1,CATTKSGRAREQYF,TGTGCCACCACGAAGAGCGGGAGGGCTCGGGAGCAGTACTTC
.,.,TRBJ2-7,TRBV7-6,CASSLEWNEQYF,TGTGCCAGCAGCTTAGAGTGGAACGAGCAGTACTTC
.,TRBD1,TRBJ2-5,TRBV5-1,CASSFESGQGETQYF,TGCGCCAGCAGCTTTGAATCCGGACAGGGGGAGACCCAGTACTTC
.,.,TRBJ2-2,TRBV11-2,CASSFSGNSGTGELFF,TGTGCCAGCAGCTTTTCAGGGAATTCGGGCACCGGGGAGCTGTTTTTT
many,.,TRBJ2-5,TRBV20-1,CSARDVGQQETQYF,TGCAGTGCTAGAGATGTGGGGCAACAAGAGACCCAGTACTTC
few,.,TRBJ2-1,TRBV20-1,CSARDTNNEQFF,TGCAGTGCTAGAGACACAAACAATGAGCAGTTCTTC